Listed below are T cell receptor beta chains from one sample, sequenced in a study of blood T cell repertoires in COVID-19. Repertoires were generated with immunoSEQ multiplex PCR, while TCRdb's copy carries only in-frame clones and drops some. The sample includes about 110,000 clones, about 88% of them seen just once. The source material was peripheral blood. These receptors all come from a woman aged 45-65 years with acute or convalescent COVID-19. The CDR3 runs from the conserved cysteine through the conserved F or W. A D gene is named only where the DNA matches it firmly. Some rows have no size entry. The others give once, few or many, or a class for an expanded clone.

CDR3 length: 13; clone size: -; J gene: TRBJ1-2; D gene: TRBD1; V gene: TRBV6-5; CDR3 protein: CASSNRGPDGYTF; CDR3 DNA: TGTGCCAGCAGTAACAGGGGGCCGGATGGCTACACCTTC
CDR3 length: 14; clone size: -; J gene: TRBJ2-5; D gene: -; V gene: TRBV11-3; CDR3 protein: CASSRGGTQETQYF; CDR3 DNA: TGTGCCAGCAGTAGGGGGGGGACACAAGAGACCCAGTACTTC
CDR3 length: 13; clone size: -; J gene: TRBJ2-1; D gene: -; V gene: TRBV28; CDR3 protein: CASSPPLRNEQFF; CDR3 DNA: TGTGCCAGCAGTCCCCCCCTCCGGAATGAGCAGTTCTTC
CDR3 length: 16; clone size: few; J gene: TRBJ2-3; D gene: TRBD2; V gene: TRBV7-2; CDR3 protein: CASSSRDGRGIDTQYF; CDR3 DNA: TGTGCCAGCAGCTCGAGGGACGGGAGGGGGATCGATACGCAGTATTTT
CDR3 length: 18; clone size: few; J gene: TRBJ2-3; D gene: TRBD1; V gene: TRBV4-2; CDR3 protein: CASSQGGTVLVTTDTQYF; CDR3 DNA: TGTGCCAGCAGCCAAGGGGGGACAGTCCTTGTAACCACAGATACGCAGTATTTT
CDR3 length: 13; clone size: -; J gene: TRBJ1-2; D gene: TRBD1; V gene: TRBV2; CDR3 protein: CASKLTGSNGYTF; CDR3 DNA: TGTGCCAGCAAATTGACAGGGAGCAATGGCTACACCTTC
CDR3 length: 18; clone size: -; J gene: TRBJ1-3; D gene: TRBD1; V gene: TRBV6-1; CDR3 protein: CASSEGTGAAHSGNTIYF; CDR3 DNA: TGTGCCAGCAGTGAAGGGACAGGGGCGGCCCACTCTGGAAACACCATATATTTT
CDR3 length: 16; clone size: -; J gene: TRBJ2-5; D gene: TRBD2; V gene: TRBV6-5; CDR3 protein: CASSYRTSGSGETQYF; CDR3 DNA: TGTGCCAGCAGTTACAGGACTAGCGGGAGTGGGGAGACCCAGTACTTC
CDR3 length: 15; clone size: -; J gene: TRBJ2-5; D gene: TRBD2; V gene: TRBV18; CDR3 protein: CASSPPRGGQETQYF; CDR3 DNA: TGTGCCAGCTCACCCCCGCGGGGGGGCCAAGAGACCCAGTACTTC
CDR3 length: 11; clone size: -; J gene: TRBJ2-5; D gene: -; V gene: TRBV12-3/TRBV12-4; CDR3 protein: CASSGVETQYF; CDR3 DNA: TGTGCCAGCTCGGGGGTCGAGACCCAGTACTTC
CDR3 length: 15; clone size: -; J gene: TRBJ2-2; D gene: TRBD2; V gene: TRBV27; CDR3 protein: CASNIGEGQAGELFF; CDR3 DNA: TGTGCCAGCAATATCGGGGAGGGCCAGGCCGGGGAGCTGTTTTTT
CDR3 length: 17; clone size: once; J gene: TRBJ2-1; D gene: TRBD2; V gene: TRBV15; CDR3 protein: CATSRDLGLGTYNEQFF; CDR3 DNA: TGTGCCACCAGCAGAGATTTGGGACTAGGGACCTACAATGAGCAGTTCTTC
CDR3 length: 15; clone size: -; J gene: TRBJ1-4; D gene: TRBD1; V gene: TRBV24-1; CDR3 protein: CATSDTGGPNEKLFF; CDR3 DNA: TGTGCCACCAGTGATACAGGGGGCCCTAATGAAAAACTGTTTTTT
CDR3 length: 15; clone size: -; J gene: TRBJ2-1; D gene: TRBD2; V gene: TRBV3-1/TRBV3-2; CDR3 protein: CASSQLGTSGNEQFF; CDR3 DNA: TGTGCCAGCAGCCAACTAGGGACTAGCGGCAATGAGCAGTTCTTC
CDR3 length: 13; clone size: -; J gene: TRBJ1-1; D gene: TRBD1; V gene: TRBV27; CDR3 protein: CASSRQGVGEAFF; CDR3 DNA: TGTGCCAGCAGTCGACAGGGCGTGGGGGAAGCTTTCTTT
CDR3 length: 14; clone size: -; J gene: TRBJ1-5; D gene: TRBD1; V gene: TRBV19; CDR3 protein: CASSDRGRLRPQHF; CDR3 DNA: TGTGCCAGTAGCGACAGGGGTAGATTAAGGCCCCAGCATTTT
CDR3 length: 15; clone size: -; J gene: TRBJ2-7; D gene: TRBD2; V gene: TRBV3-1/TRBV3-2; CDR3 protein: CASSQSGRAGYEQYF; CDR3 DNA: TGTGCCAGCAGCCAAAGCGGGAGGGCTGGCTACGAGCAGTACTTC
CDR3 length: 16; clone size: -; J gene: TRBJ2-1; D gene: TRBD2; V gene: TRBV18; CDR3 protein: CASSLPSGSSYNEQFF; CDR3 DNA: TGTGCCAGCTCACTCCCTAGCGGGAGCTCCTACAATGAGCAGTTCTTC
CDR3 length: 16; clone size: -; J gene: TRBJ1-4; D gene: TRBD1; V gene: TRBV19; CDR3 protein: CASSTPGDRANEKLFF; CDR3 DNA: TGTGCCAGTAGTACACCCGGGGACAGGGCGAATGAAAAACTGTTTTTT
CDR3 length: 15; clone size: -; J gene: TRBJ1-6; D gene: TRBD1; V gene: TRBV6-5; CDR3 protein: CASRPAGTGNSPLHF; CDR3 DNA: TGTGCCAGCAGACCCGCCGGGACAGGGAATTCACCCCTCCACTTT
CDR3 length: 17; clone size: -; J gene: TRBJ2-2; D gene: TRBD1; V gene: TRBV5-1; CDR3 protein: CASSLNGQGTNTGELFF; CDR3 DNA: TGCGCCAGCAGCTTGAATGGACAGGGGACGAACACCGGGGAGCTGTTTTTT
CDR3 length: 16; clone size: -; J gene: TRBJ2-6; D gene: -; V gene: TRBV28; CDR3 protein: CASSLIRGAGANVLTF; CDR3 DNA: TGTGCCAGCAGTTTGATCAGGGGGGCTGGGGCCAACGTCCTGACTTTC
CDR3 length: 16; clone size: -; J gene: TRBJ2-1; D gene: TRBD2; V gene: TRBV11-1; CDR3 protein: CASSTSGRGRTNEQFF; CDR3 DNA: TGTGCCAGCAGCACTAGCGGGAGGGGCAGAACCAATGAGCAGTTCTTC
CDR3 length: 15; clone size: once; J gene: TRBJ2-2; D gene: TRBD1; V gene: TRBV12-5; CDR3 protein: CASGSLQGATGELFF; CDR3 DNA: TGTGCTAGTGGTTCTCTACAGGGGGCCACCGGGGAGCTGTTTTTT
CDR3 length: 15; clone size: -; J gene: TRBJ2-7; D gene: TRBD2; V gene: TRBV27; CDR3 protein: CASSPGTRNAYKQYF; CDR3 DNA: TGTGCCAGCAGCCCCGGGACTAGGAACGCCTACAAGCAGTACTTC
CDR3 length: 15; clone size: -; J gene: TRBJ2-3; D gene: -; V gene: TRBV7-9; CDR3 protein: CASSLSGLNTDTQYF; CDR3 DNA: TGTGCCAGCAGCTTATCAGGACTTAACACAGATACGCAGTATTTT
CDR3 length: 18; clone size: -; J gene: TRBJ2-6; D gene: TRBD1; V gene: TRBV3-1/TRBV3-2; CDR3 protein: CASSPTGQGASGANVLTF; CDR3 DNA: TGTGCCAGCAGCCCCACAGGACAGGGGGCCTCCGGGGCCAACGTCCTGACTTTC
CDR3 length: 13; clone size: -; J gene: TRBJ1-1; D gene: TRBD1; V gene: TRBV30; CDR3 protein: CAWSGQLNTEAFF; CDR3 DNA: TGTGCCTGGTCGGGACAGCTGAACACTGAAGCTTTCTTT
CDR3 length: 17; clone size: -; J gene: TRBJ1-5; D gene: -; V gene: TRBV2; CDR3 protein: CASSEVGLIHSNQPQHF; CDR3 DNA: TGTGCCAGCAGTGAAGTGGGGCTAATCCATAGCAATCAGCCCCAGCATTTT
CDR3 length: 14; clone size: -; J gene: TRBJ1-6; D gene: -; V gene: TRBV19; CDR3 protein: CASSGGNYNSPLHF; CDR3 DNA: TGTGCCAGTAGTGGGGGGAACTATAATTCACCCCTCCACTTT